Each of the 24 T cell receptor beta chains below was sequenced from the same sample in a study of blood T cell repertoires in COVID-19. TCRdb's table, derived via immunoSEQ multiplex PCR, lists solely in-frame clones and lacks some. The sample has roughly 200,000 clones, roughly 90% seen once. The sequenced sample consisted of peripheral blood. All receptors come from a man aged 45-65 years with COVID-19, enrolled during active disease.

The chain carries TRBV30 and TRBJ1-3; maybe TRBD1 (6 bases). The CDR3 runs 15 residues. Trimming cost V 3 bases and J 0 bases, with 12 bases left between them. Germline V gene data show CDR1 as GTSNPN and CDR2 as SVGIG (reference sequence). The CDR3 here is CAWSPQGRSGNTIYF. CDR3 coding DNA: TGTGCCTGGAGCCCACAGGGCCGCTCTGGAAACACCATATATTTT.

V gene TRBV18 combines with J gene TRBJ2-5, with 7 bases lining up with TRBD2. The CDR3 contains 15 residues. Germline CDR1 KGHSH, CDR2 LQKENI. With V trimmed by 2 bases and J by 0 bases, 3 bases remained unmatched. The CDR3 spells CASSPSSGYQETQYF. The DNA of the CDR3 is TGTGCCAGCTCACCATCTAGCGGATACCAAGAGACCCAGTACTTC. Based on the CDR3 plus reference TRBV18 and TRBJ2-5, the full variable domain is NAGVMQNPRHLVRRRGQEARLRCSPMKGHSHVYWYRQLPEEGLKFMVYLQKENIIDESGMPKERFSAEFPKEGPSILRIQQVVRGDSAAYFCASSPSSGYQETQYFGPGTRLLVL.

The chain links TRBV7-8 to TRBJ1-5, with D possibly matching TRBD1 (6 bases). CDR1 is SGHVS and CDR2 is FQNEAQ in the germline V gene. The CDR3 covers 18 residues. Trimming left V 0 bases short and J 0 bases short, with 15 bases between. The CDR3 sequence is CASSLAPVGGVSNQPQHF. The CDR3 DNA follows: TGTGCCAGCAGCTTAGCGCCCGTAGGGGGGGTTAGCAATCAGCCCCAGCATTTT.

This clone was recorded a few times. This chain connects TRBV14 to TRBJ2-3; no clear D. V lost 3 bases, J lost 4 bases, and 11 bases lay in between. Germline V gene data show CDR1 as SGHDN and CDR2 as FVKESK. This CDR3 spans 14 amino acids. The CDR3 DNA reads TGTGCCAGCAGCCACCTTAATCCTGCAGATACGCAGTATTTT. It is translated as CASSHLNPADTQYF.

The V and J genes are TRBV4-2 and TRBJ2-7, with TRBD2 matching 12 bases. Trimming cost V 0 bases and J 9 bases; bases outside gene matches: 21. The CDR3 consists of 20 residues. Germline V gene sequence: CDR1 LGHNA, CDR2 YNFKEQ. CDR3 coding DNA: TGTGCCAGCAGCCAAGATCCCCCCCCAGGACTAGCGGGATCACAAGGAGGGCAGTACTTC. Protein: CASSQDPPPGLAGSQGGQYF.

This chain joins TRBV5-4 and TRBJ2-2; no firm D call. The V gene's germline CDR1 is SGHNT and CDR2 YYREEE (reference sequence). The CDR3 sequence is 15 residues long. The V gene lost 4 bases and the J gene lost 0 bases, with 10 bases spanning the gap. DNA for the CDR3: TGTGCCAGCAGCCTAACGGTTTCGAACACCGGGGAGCTGTTTTTT. Residues: CASSLTVSNTGELFF. Full variable domain (outside the CDR3, taken from reference TRBV5-4 and TRBJ2-2): ETGVTQSPTHLIKTRGQQVTLRCSSQSGHNTVSWYQQALGQGPQFIFQYYREEENGRGNFPPRFSGLQFPNYSSELNVNALELDDSALYLCASSLTVSNTGELFFGEGSRLTVL.

This clone appeared a few times. The chain recombines TRBV28 with TRBJ1-2; 11 nucleotides align to TRBD1. After removal of 6 bases from V and 8 bases from J, the junction contained 14 bases not matched to a gene. Germline-derived CDR1 and CDR2 are MDHEN and SYDVKM. The CDR3 consists of 16 residues. CDR3 protein: CASSPGQGGYFSGYTF. DNA for the CDR3: TGTGCCAGCAGCCCGGGACAGGGGGGTTACTTTTCCGGCTACACCTTC.

The chain has TRBV7-6 and TRBJ1-3, with a tentative D call TRBD1 (5 bases). Germline lookup yields CDR1 SGHVS and CDR2 FNYEAQ. V was trimmed by 4 bases and J by 0 bases, leaving 7 bases between them. The CDR3 totals 14 residues. CDR3: CASSSGASGNTIYF. DNA for the CDR3: TGTGCCAGCAGCTCTGGGGCCTCTGGAAACACCATATATTTT.

The chain is built from TRBV7-3 and TRBJ2-2, with TRBD2 identical over 7 bases. Trimming cost V 5 bases and J 4 bases; bases outside gene matches: 10. CDR1 and CDR2 (germline): SGHTA, FQGTGA. The CDR3 has 16 residues. The CDR3 DNA reads TGTGCCAGCAGCCCCCCCGGACTAGGTGTCACCGGGGAGCTGTTTTTT. Translation gives CASSPPGLGVTGELFF.

V and J are TRBV6-6 and TRBJ2-1; 9 bases fit TRBD2. After removal of 5 bases from V and 9 bases from J, the junction contained 5 bases not matched to a gene. This CDR3 has 13 residues. Germline V gives CDR1 MNHNY, CDR2 SVGAGI (reference sequence). CDR3 in amino acids: CASSGLAGLEQFF. The CDR3 DNA follows: TGTGCCAGCAGTGGGCTAGCGGGACTTGAGCAGTTCTTC.

The chain combines TRBV7-9 with TRBJ2-7; D is possibly TRBD1 (6 bases). Germline CDR1 SEHNR, CDR2 FQNEAQ (reference sequence). Between the trimmed V and J ends, which lost 7 bases and 6 bases, there was a span of 13 bases. The CDR3 is made up of 12 amino acids. The CDR3 loop reads CASKGDVLEQYF. DNA of the CDR3: TGTGCCAGCAAGGGGGACGTGCTCGAGCAGTACTTC.

The chain carries TRBV5-4 and TRBJ2-3; the match to TRBD2 covers 10 bases. Unmatched junction bases numbered 9, after V lost 4 bases and J lost 1 base. This CDR3 is built from 17 residues. Germline-derived CDR1 and CDR2 are SGHNT and YYREEE (reference sequence). As DNA, the CDR3 is TGTGCCAGCAGCCCCGGGGTAGCGGGAGGAGGCACAGATACGCAGTATTTT. This gives the protein CASSPGVAGGGTDTQYF.

Here the CDR3 DNA reads TGCGCCAGCAGCTTGGGGCCAGAAGAGACCCAGTACTTC. Its translation is CASSLGPEETQYF. The chain has TRBV5-1 and TRBJ2-5, with unresolved D. The CDR3 extends over 13 amino acids. Germline V gives CDR1 SGHRS, CDR2 YFSETQ. Between the trimmed V and J ends, which lost 0 bases and 3 bases, there was a span of 6 bases.

This chain links TRBV5-4 with TRBJ2-5, with D perhaps TRBD2 (6 bases). Germline CDR1 and CDR2: SGHNT and YYREEE (reference sequence). Trimming cost V 0 bases and J 2 bases, with 14 bases left between them. CDR3 size: 16 residues. This CDR3 reads CASSLGSGATQETQYF. CDR3 nucleotide sequence: TGTGCCAGCAGCTTGGGTAGCGGAGCAACTCAAGAGACCCAGTACTTC. Drawing the rest from reference TRBV5-4 and TRBJ2-5, the complete variable domain is ETGVTQSPTHLIKTRGQQVTLRCSSQSGHNTVSWYQQALGQGPQFIFQYYREEENGRGNFPPRFSGLQFPNYSSELNVNALELDDSALYLCASSLGSGATQETQYFGPGTRLLVL.

This sequence joins TRBV27 and TRBJ2-7; 8 bases fit TRBD1. Germline lookup yields CDR1 MNHEY and CDR2 SMNVEV (reference sequence). Trimming cost V 6 bases and J 3 bases; bases outside gene matches: 7. The CDR3 runs 14 residues. CDR3 DNA sequence: TGTGCCAGCAGAAAGACAGGGGAGGTCTACGAGCAGTACTTC. Amino acid sequence: CASRKTGEVYEQYF.

V usage is TRBV9 and J usage is TRBJ2-5; 12 nucleotides align to TRBD2. In germline, CDR1 is SGDLS, CDR2 YYNGEE. The CDR3 contains 16 residues. Trimming at V came to 0 bases and at J to 3 bases, leaving 3 bases not matched to a gene. CDR3 in amino acids: CASSVASGGAKETQYF. For the CDR3, the DNA is TGTGCCAGCAGCGTAGCTAGCGGGGGGGCGAAAGAGACCCAGTACTTC.

The chain uses TRBV5-1 and TRBJ2-3; 8 bases align to TRBD2. The CDR3 consists of 15 residues. The germline V gene has CDR1 SGHRS and CDR2 YFSETQ. The V segment lost 4 bases and the J segment 4 bases; nucleotides outside the gene matches: 8. The CDR3 DNA follows: TGCGCCAGCAGCCTCGGACTAGCTTGGCCAGATACGCAGTATTTT. Translated: CASSLGLAWPDTQYF.

This chain joins TRBV28 and TRBJ1-2; D unresolved. Looked up from germline, CDR1 is MDHEN and CDR2 is SYDVKM. Deletions cut 3 bases from V and 0 bases from J, with 8 bases between. The CDR3 loop spans 14 amino acids. CDR3 loop: CASSLEVANYGYTF. CDR3 bases: TGTGCCAGCAGTTTGGAGGTAGCTAACTATGGCTACACCTTC.

The V gene is TRBV7-8, the J gene TRBJ1-4; TRBD1 might be the D (5 bases). The CDR3 is 15 amino acids. Germline CDR1 reads SGHVS; CDR2 reads FQNEAQ. V lost 4 bases, J lost 5 bases, and 14 bases lay in between. CDR3 sequence reads: CASSSATASNEKLFF. CDR3 nucleotides: TGTGCCAGCAGCTCAGCGACAGCCTCAAATGAAAAACTGTTTTTT. Full variable domain (rest looked up from reference TRBV7-8 and TRBJ1-4): GAGVSQSPRYKVAKRGQDVALRCDPISGHVSLFWYQQALGQGPEFLTYFQNEAQLDKSGLPSDRFFAERPEGSVSTLKIQRTQQEDSAVYLCASSSATASNEKLFFGSGTQLSVL.

CDR3 protein: CASSLGGHSTYEQYF. The DNA of the CDR3 is TGTGCCAGCAGCTTAGGGGGGCATTCAACCTACGAGCAGTACTTC. V and J are TRBV11-2 and TRBJ2-7, with D perhaps matching TRBD1 (6 bases). V was trimmed by 1 base and J by 2 bases, leaving 12 bases between them. CDR3 size: 15 residues. In germline, CDR1 is SGHAT, CDR2 FQNNGV.

In its sample, this clone was seen once. The chain combines TRBV7-3 with TRBJ1-6; D remains unclear. The V and J ends lost 0 bases and 6 bases respectively, with 18 bases between them. Germline loops: CDR1 SGHTA, CDR2 FQGTGA. This CDR3 spans 18 amino acids. The CDR3 DNA is TGTGCCAGCAGCTTAACGGGAGGTTTGGGGTTAGGTAATTCACCCCTCCACTTT. This encodes CASSLTGGLGLGNSPLHF.

The chain employs TRBV4-2 and TRBJ1-2, with TRBD1 matching 9 bases. Trimming took 1 base from V and 8 from J; bases not matched to a gene: 11. Germline assignment: CDR1 LGHNA and CDR2 YNFKEQ. The CDR3 runs 16 residues. Here the CDR3 DNA reads TGTGCCAGCAGCCAAGTGGGGGTACAGGGGGCAGGGGGCTACACCTTC. It specifies CASSQVGVQGAGGYTF.

This clone was seen a handful of times. The chain links TRBV6-1 to TRBJ2-7, with D perhaps TRBD1 (6 bases). This CDR3 has 16 amino acids. V was pared by 4 bases and J by 4 bases, with 20 bases between. CDR1 is MNHNS, CDR2 SASEGT, per germline. The CDR3 loop reads CASSVGLTGLGYEQYF. CDR3 nucleotides: TGTGCCAGCAGTGTGGGCCTAACAGGGCTAGGATACGAGCAGTACTTC.

The chain uses TRBV4-1 and TRBJ2-1; 9 bases fit TRBD2. V shed 6 bases, J shed 2 bases, and the junction held 5 bases outside the gene matches. Germline assignment: CDR1 MGHRA and CDR2 YSYEKL. The CDR3 is 15 amino acids. The DNA of the CDR3 is TGCGCCAGCAGTTACCAGCGGGAGGCCTACAATGAGCAGTTCTTC. It codes for CASSYQREAYNEQFF.